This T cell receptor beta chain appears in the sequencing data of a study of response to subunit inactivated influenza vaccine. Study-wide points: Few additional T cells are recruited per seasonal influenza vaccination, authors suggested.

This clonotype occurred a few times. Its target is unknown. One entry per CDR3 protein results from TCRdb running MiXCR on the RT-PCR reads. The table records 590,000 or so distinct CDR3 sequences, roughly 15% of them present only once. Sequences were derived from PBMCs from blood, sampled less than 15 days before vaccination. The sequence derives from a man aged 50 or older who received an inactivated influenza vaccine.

CDR3 DNA sequence: TGTGCCAGCAGCAAACAGGGGGCGACCTACGAGCAGTACTTC. This codes for CASSKQGATYEQYF. The rearrangement links TRBV12-3 or TRBV12-4 to TRBJ2-7; 9 bases agree with TRBD1. V lost 6 bases to trimming and J lost 2 bases; unmatched junction nucleotides: 5. This CDR3 spans 14 amino acids.